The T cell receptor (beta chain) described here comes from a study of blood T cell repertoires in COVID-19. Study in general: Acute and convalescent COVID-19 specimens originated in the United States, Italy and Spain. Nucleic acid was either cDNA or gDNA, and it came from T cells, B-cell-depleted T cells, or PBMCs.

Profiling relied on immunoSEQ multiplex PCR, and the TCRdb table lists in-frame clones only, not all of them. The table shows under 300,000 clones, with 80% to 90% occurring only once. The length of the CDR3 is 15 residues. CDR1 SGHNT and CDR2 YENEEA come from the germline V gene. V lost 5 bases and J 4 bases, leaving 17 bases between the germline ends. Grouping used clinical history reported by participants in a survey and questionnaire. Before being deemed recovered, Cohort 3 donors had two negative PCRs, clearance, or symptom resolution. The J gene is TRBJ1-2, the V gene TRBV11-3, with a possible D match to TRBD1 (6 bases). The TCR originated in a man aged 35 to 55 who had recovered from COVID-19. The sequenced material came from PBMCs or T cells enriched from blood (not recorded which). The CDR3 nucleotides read TGTGCCAGCAGCCCCGGAGACAGGCCGGCCTATGGCTACACCTTC. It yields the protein CASSPGDRPAYGYTF. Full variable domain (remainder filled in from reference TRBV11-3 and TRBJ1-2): EAGVVQSPRYKIIEKKQPVAFWCNPISGHNTLYWYLQNLGQGPELLIRYENEEAVDDSQLPKDRFSAERLKGVDSTLKIQPAELGDSAVYLCASSPGDRPAYGYTFGSGTRLTVV.